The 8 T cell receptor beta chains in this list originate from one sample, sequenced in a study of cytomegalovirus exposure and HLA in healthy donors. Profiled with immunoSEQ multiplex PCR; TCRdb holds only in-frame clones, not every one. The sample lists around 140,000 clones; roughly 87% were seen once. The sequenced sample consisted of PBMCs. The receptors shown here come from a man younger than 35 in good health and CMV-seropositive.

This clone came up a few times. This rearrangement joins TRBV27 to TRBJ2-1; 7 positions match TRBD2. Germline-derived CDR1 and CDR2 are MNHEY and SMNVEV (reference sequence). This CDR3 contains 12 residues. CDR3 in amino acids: CAGGDEFNEQFF. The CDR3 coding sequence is TGTGCGGGAGGGGATGAGTTCAATGAGCAGTTCTTC.

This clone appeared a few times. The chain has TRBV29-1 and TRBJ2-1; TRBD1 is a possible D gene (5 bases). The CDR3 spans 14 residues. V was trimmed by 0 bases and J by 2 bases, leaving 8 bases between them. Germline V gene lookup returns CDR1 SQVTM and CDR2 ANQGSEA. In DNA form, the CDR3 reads TGCAGCGTTGAAGAGCGGACACCCTACAATGAGCAGTTCTTC. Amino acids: CSVEERTPYNEQFF.

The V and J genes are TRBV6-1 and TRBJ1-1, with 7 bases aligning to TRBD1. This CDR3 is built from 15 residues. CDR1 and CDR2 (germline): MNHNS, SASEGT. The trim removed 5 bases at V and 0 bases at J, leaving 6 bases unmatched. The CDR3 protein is CASSKTGIMNTEAFF. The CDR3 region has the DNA TGTGCCAGCAGTAAGACAGGGATCATGAACACTGAAGCTTTCTTT.

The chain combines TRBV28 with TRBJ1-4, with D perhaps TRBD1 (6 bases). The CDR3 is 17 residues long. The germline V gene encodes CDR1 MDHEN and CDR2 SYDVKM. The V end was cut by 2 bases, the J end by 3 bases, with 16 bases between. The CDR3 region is CASSLAPIRGPNEKLFF. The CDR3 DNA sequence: TGTGCCAGCAGTTTAGCCCCAATCAGGGGACCTAATGAAAAACTGTTTTTT. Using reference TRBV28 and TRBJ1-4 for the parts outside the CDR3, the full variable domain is DVKVTQSSRYLVKRTGEKVFLECVQDMDHENMFWYRQDPGLGLRLIYFSYDVKMKEKGDIPEGYSVSREKKERFSLILESASTNQTSMYLCASSLAPIRGPNEKLFFGSGTQLSVL.

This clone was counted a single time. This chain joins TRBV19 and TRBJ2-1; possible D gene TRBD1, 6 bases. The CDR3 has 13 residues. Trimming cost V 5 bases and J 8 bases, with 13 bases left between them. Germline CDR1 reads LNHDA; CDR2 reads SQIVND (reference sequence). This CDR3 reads CASSPNREYEQFF. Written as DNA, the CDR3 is TGTGCCAGTAGTCCTAACAGGGAGTATGAGCAGTTCTTC.

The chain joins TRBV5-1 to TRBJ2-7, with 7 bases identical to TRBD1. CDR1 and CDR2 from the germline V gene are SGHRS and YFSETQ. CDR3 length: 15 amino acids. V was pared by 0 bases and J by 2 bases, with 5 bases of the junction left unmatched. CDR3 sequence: CASSLERGPTYEQYF. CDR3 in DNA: TGCGCCAGCAGCTTGGAAAGGGGGCCCACCTACGAGCAGTACTTC.

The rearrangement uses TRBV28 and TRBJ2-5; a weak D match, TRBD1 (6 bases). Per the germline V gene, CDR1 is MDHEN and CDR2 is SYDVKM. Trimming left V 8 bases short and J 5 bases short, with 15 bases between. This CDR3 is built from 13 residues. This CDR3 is CASSDSGAETQYF. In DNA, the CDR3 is TGTGCCAGCTCGGACAGTGGTGCGGAGACCCAGTACTTC.

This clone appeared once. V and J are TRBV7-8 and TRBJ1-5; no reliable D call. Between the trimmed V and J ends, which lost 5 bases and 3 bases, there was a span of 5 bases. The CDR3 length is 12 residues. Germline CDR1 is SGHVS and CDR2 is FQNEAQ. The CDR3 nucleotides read TGTGCCAGCAGCCTACCCAATCAGCCCCAGCATTTT. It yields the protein CASSLPNQPQHF. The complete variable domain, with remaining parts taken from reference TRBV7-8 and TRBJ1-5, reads GAGVSQSPRYKVAKRGQDVALRCDPISGHVSLFWYQQALGQGPEFLTYFQNEAQLDKSGLPSDRFFAERPEGSVSTLKIQRTQQEDSAVYLCASSLPNQPQHFGDGTRLSIL.